This T cell receptor (beta chain) originates from a study of glioma-infiltrating T cells after dendritic cell vaccination. TCRdb's table, derived via immunoSEQ multiplex PCR, lists solely in-frame clones and lacks some. This table holds about 110,000 clones, 90% found once. Germline assignment: CDR1 SGHRS and CDR2 YFSETQ. CDR3 size: 17 residues. Trimming cost V 1 base and J 8 bases; bases outside gene matches: 10. Time point meaning: after dendritic cell vaccination, including at tumor progression/relapse. Only patients with spare fresh-frozen tumor and over two years of follow-up were included. The TCR sequence derives from a human donor with glioblastoma. The chain combines TRBV5-1 with TRBJ2-1; TRBD1 aligns across 12 bases. This specimen was blood, taken after dendritic cell vaccination. The CDR3 DNA sequence: TGCGCCAGCAGCTTGCGCGGGACAGGGGGCTTGGGGGATGAGCAGTTCTTC. This translates into CASSLRGTGGLGDEQFF.